Sequencing of this T cell receptor beta chain was carried out in a study of T cell responses to AZD1222 COVID-19 vaccine. On the study more broadly: Pooling of second doses given at about 4 or about 12 weeks was done.

Clones were sequenced by immunoSEQ multiplex PCR, and TCRdb holds only the in-frame ones, with some missing. The sample comprises around 97,000 clones, roughly 88% of which are singletons, and about 5% rests with the top ten. Notes on the study in general: Vaccination with two AZD1222 doses was followed by a rise in Spike-specific TCR breadth and depth. Close to half of spike-specific TCRs reportedly recognize unmutated variant regions.

Comments on this clone: What it binds is unknown.

Sample: peripheral blood, taken on day 0 of AZD1222 vaccination. The sequence derives from an adult in good health.

CDR3 sequence (DNA): TGTGCCAGCAGCGTCTCGGGACAGGGGGCATACGAGCAGTACTTC. As protein: CASSVSGQGAYEQYF. The chain combines TRBV9 with TRBJ2-7; 12 positions agree with TRBD1. The CDR3 totals 15 residues. Germline V CDR1 and CDR2: SGDLS, YYNGEE. V trimming: 2 bases; J trimming: 4 bases; junction bases outside the gene matches: 4.